This T cell receptor (beta chain) was identified in a study of cytomegalovirus exposure and HLA in healthy donors. It was healthy bone marrow donors who served as donors. Primers for the PCR totalled 60 Vbeta and 13 Jbeta. Sequenced by immunoSEQ multiplex PCR; TCRdb stores in-frame clones only, minus some. The sample yields about 120,000 clones, about 81% seen once. General study findings and limits: A previous analysis found most TCR beta V segments productive roughly 87% or roughly 30% of the time. The likely origin of a cluster of highly shared sequence variants was a sequencing artifact. Accurate HLA-A and HLA-B prediction from TCR beta sequences was reported for most subjects.

The CDR3 sequence is 14 residues long. The germline V and J ends were trimmed by 8 bases and 4 bases, with 18 bases remaining between them. Germline V gives CDR1 SGHAT, CDR2 FQNNGV. Comments on this clone: Its specificity is unknown.

The source is a woman between 40 and 50 years old in good health and CMV-seropositive. The sample comprised PBMCs. The chain employs TRBV11-2 and TRBJ2-7; possibly TRBD1 for D (6 bases). The CDR3 is CASAVSGTLYEQYF. The CDR3 DNA sequence: TGTGCCAGCGCCGTCTCCGGGACACTTTACGAGCAGTACTTC.